This is a list of T cell receptor beta chains from one sample in a study of T cell responses to AZD1222 COVID-19 vaccine. Data came from immunoSEQ multiplex PCR; TCRdb stores just in-frame clones and leaves some out. The data hold about 110,000 clones, with 85% to 90% observed a single time. Sequencing used peripheral blood, obtained on day 0 of AZD1222 vaccination. All receptors derive from an adult in good health. Each CDR3 is given with its conserved first and last residue. A D gene is named only where the DNA matches it firmly. Clone size, where shown, is once, few, many, or a class for clones that have expanded.

CDR3nt,CDR3aa,d_gene,v_gene,j_gene,abundance
TGTGCCTGGAGTCCAGGGATCGGAATTGAAACTGAAGCTTTCTTT,CAWSPGIGIETEAFF,NA,TRBV30,TRBJ1-1,NA
TGTGCCAGCAGCCCGGGCTCACTCGGGACTGAAGCTTTCTTT,CASSPGSLGTEAFF,NA,TRBV11-2,TRBJ1-1,NA
TGTGCCAGCTCACCACGGGCTACTCCTGAGTCGGAGCAGTTCTTC,CASSPRATPESEQFF,NA,TRBV18,TRBJ2-1,NA
TGTGCCAGCAGTACCGGTGAGGGGGGCTGGGAGACCCAGTACTTC,CASSTGEGGWETQYF,NA,TRBV6-5,TRBJ2-5,NA
TGTGCCAGCAGCTTGGGATGGCAGGGTGGTTTGGGCTACACCTTC,CASSLGWQGGLGYTF,NA,TRBV5-6,TRBJ1-2,NA
TGTGCCAGTCGACTAGCGGGAGGGGGTGAGCAGTTCTTC,CASRLAGGGEQFF,TRBD2,TRBV6-5,TRBJ2-1,NA
TGTGCCAGTAATTCGGGGGTTCGACCCCAGTATTTT,CASNSGVRPQYF,NA,TRBV19,TRBJ2-3,NA
TGTGCCAGCAGTTCCCTTCCCTACGAGCAGTACTTC,CASSSLPYEQYF,NA,TRBV28,TRBJ2-7,NA
TGTGCCAGCAGTCGTAATATCGAGACCCAGTACTTC,CASSRNIETQYF,NA,TRBV12-3/TRBV12-4,TRBJ2-5,NA
TGTGCCAGCAGTACCTCAGGGGCGGGCAATCAGCCCCAGCATTTT,CASSTSGAGNQPQHF,NA,TRBV9,TRBJ1-5,NA
TGTGCCAGCAGCTTAGGTCGCGGGGGGTATACGCAGTATTTT,CASSLGRGGYTQYF,TRBD2,TRBV7-2,TRBJ2-3,once
TGTGCCAGCAGTTACCAGGGACTAGTCACCGGGGAGCTGTTTTTT,CASSYQGLVTGELFF,TRBD2,TRBV6-5,TRBJ2-2,NA
TGTGCCAGCAGCGATCCCCGCAGCGGGGACACCGGGGAGCTGTTTTTT,CASSDPRSGDTGELFF,TRBD2,TRBV9,TRBJ2-2,NA
TGTGCCAGCACGCCAACGAGCTCCTACAATGAGCAGTTCTTC,CASTPTSSYNEQFF,NA,TRBV3-1/TRBV3-2,TRBJ2-1,few
TGTGCCAGCAGCCTCCGGGGGGGCCTTGAATCTGGAAACACCATATATTTT,CASSLRGGLESGNTIYF,NA,TRBV7-9,TRBJ1-3,few
TGCGCCAGCAGCTCGACTAGCGGGATCTCCTACAATGAGCAGTTCTTC,CASSSTSGISYNEQFF,TRBD2,TRBV5-1,TRBJ2-1,NA
TGCGCCAGCAGCTTGGAAATAAGAAGGGGCATTCAGTACTTC,CASSLEIRRGIQYF,NA,TRBV5-1,TRBJ2-4,NA
TGTGCCTGGGGGCTTGGGACAGCCTCTGGAAACACCATATATTTT,CAWGLGTASGNTIYF,TRBD1,TRBV30,TRBJ1-3,NA
TGTGCCAGCAGTTCCCTCCCGGGGCGACGGGGGAACACTGAAGCTTTCTTT,CASSSLPGRRGNTEAFF,NA,TRBV28,TRBJ1-1,NA
TGTGCCAGTAGTATAGATCTCACAGGAGATAGCAATCAGCCCCAGCATTTT,CASSIDLTGDSNQPQHF,NA,TRBV19,TRBJ1-5,NA
TGTGCCAGCTCACCTCTAAAAAATCAGCCCCAGCATTTT,CASSPLKNQPQHF,NA,TRBV18,TRBJ1-5,NA
TGTGCCTGGAAGGGGAAGGGATATGGCTACACCTTC,CAWKGKGYGYTF,NA,TRBV30,TRBJ1-2,NA
TGTGCCAGCAGCTTAAGCGCCAGGGTATATTCACCCCTCCACTTT,CASSLSARVYSPLHF,NA,TRBV7-2,TRBJ1-6,NA
TGTGCCAGCAGCCCACGACTAGGACGGGACGAGCAGTACTTC,CASSPRLGRDEQYF,NA,TRBV3-1/TRBV3-2,TRBJ2-7,NA
TGTGCCAGCAGCCCCCAACTAGCGGGAGGGGGCAATGAGCAGTTCTTC,CASSPQLAGGGNEQFF,TRBD2,TRBV11-1,TRBJ2-1,NA
TGTGCCAGCAGCCAAATCCGGGGAACTACAGATACGCAGTATTTT,CASSQIRGTTDTQYF,NA,TRBV3-1/TRBV3-2,TRBJ2-3,NA
TGTGCCTCCCTCCAGGCTGCTCCTAACTATGGCTACACCTTC,CASLQAAPNYGYTF,NA,TRBV30,TRBJ1-2,NA
TGCGCCAGCAGCCTACAGAGCTCCTATAATTCACCCCTCCACTTT,CASSLQSSYNSPLHF,NA,TRBV4-1,TRBJ1-6,NA
TGTGCCAGCAGCCGAAGGGAGGCCTACGAGCAGTACTTC,CASSRREAYEQYF,NA,TRBV3-1/TRBV3-2,TRBJ2-7,NA
TGTGCCAGCAGTGGAGGGGGCTCCTACGAGCAGTACTTC,CASSGGGSYEQYF,NA,TRBV2,TRBJ2-7,few
TGCGCCAGCGGGCCGGACTCTACCCCTGGGGAGCTGTTTTTT,CASGPDSTPGELFF,NA,TRBV5-1,TRBJ2-2,NA
TGTGCCAGTAGTCGGGGGTATAGCAATCAGCCCCAGCATTTT,CASSRGYSNQPQHF,NA,TRBV19,TRBJ1-5,NA
TGTGCCAGCAGCTTAGTTAGGTACGAGCAGTACTTC,CASSLVRYEQYF,NA,TRBV7-8,TRBJ2-7,NA
TGTGCCAGCAGCCTGCCTATACACACCGGGGAGCTGTTTTTT,CASSLPIHTGELFF,NA,TRBV5-6,TRBJ2-2,NA
TGTGCCAGCAGTTTGAGGGCGGTTTCCAGGGAGACCCAGTACTTC,CASSLRAVSRETQYF,NA,TRBV6-2/TRBV6-3,TRBJ2-5,NA
TGTGCCAGCAGCGACGCTCCACTCGGGACCCAGTACTTC,CASSDAPLGTQYF,NA,TRBV7-3,TRBJ2-5,NA
TGTGCCAGCAGCTTGGCCGGGCGGAGCACTGAAGCTTTCTTT,CASSLAGRSTEAFF,NA,TRBV5-5,TRBJ1-1,NA
TGTGCCAGCACGGCAGCCCTTTCAAACTATGGCTACACCTTC,CASTAALSNYGYTF,NA,TRBV28,TRBJ1-2,NA
TGTGCCTGGAGCCAGGGGCTAGAGCCCTACAATGAGCAGTTCTTC,CAWSQGLEPYNEQFF,NA,TRBV30,TRBJ2-1,NA